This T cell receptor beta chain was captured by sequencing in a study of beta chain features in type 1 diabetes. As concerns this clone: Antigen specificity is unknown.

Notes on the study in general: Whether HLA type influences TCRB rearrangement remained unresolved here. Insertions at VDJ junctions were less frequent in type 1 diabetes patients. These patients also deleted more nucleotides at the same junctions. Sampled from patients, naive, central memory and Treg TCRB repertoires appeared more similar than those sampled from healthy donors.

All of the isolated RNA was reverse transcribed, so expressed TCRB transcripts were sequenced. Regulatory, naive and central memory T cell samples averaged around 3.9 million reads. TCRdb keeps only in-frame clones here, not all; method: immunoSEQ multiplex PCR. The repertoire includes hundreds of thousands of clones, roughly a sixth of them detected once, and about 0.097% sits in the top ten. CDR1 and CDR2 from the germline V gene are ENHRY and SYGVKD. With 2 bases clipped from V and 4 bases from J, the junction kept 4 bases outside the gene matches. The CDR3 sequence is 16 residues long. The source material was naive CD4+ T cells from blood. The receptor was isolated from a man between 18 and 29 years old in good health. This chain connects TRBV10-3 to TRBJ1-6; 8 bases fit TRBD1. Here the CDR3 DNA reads TGTGCCATCAGTGAGCGGACAGGGCAGTATAATTCACCCCTCCACTTT. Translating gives CAISERTGQYNSPLHF.